These T cell receptor beta chains were read from a single sample in a study of cytomegalovirus exposure and HLA in healthy donors. The data were produced by immunoSEQ multiplex PCR, yet TCRdb's version contains in-frame clones alone and is incomplete. Here the sample spans some 150,000 clones, about 80% being singletons. Sequences were obtained from PBMCs. These receptors all stem from a man aged 30 to 45 in good health and CMV-seropositive. CDR3s include the opening cysteine and the closing phenylalanine or tryptophan. The D gene is left open where the match is weak. Not every row has a clone size; where given, it reads once, few, many or a size class.

J gene: TRBJ1-1; D gene: -; clone size: -; V gene: TRBV6-5; CDR3 DNA: TGTGCCAGCAGTTGGAACAGGAAGCGAATGAACACTGAAGCTTTCTTT; CDR3 protein: CASSWNRKRMNTEAFF
J gene: TRBJ2-1; D gene: TRBD2; clone size: once; V gene: TRBV9; CDR3 DNA: TGTGCCAGCAGCGTAGGTGGGACTAGCGGTAACAATGAGCAGTTCTTC; CDR3 protein: CASSVGGTSGNNEQFF
J gene: TRBJ2-7; D gene: -; clone size: -; V gene: TRBV28; CDR3 DNA: TGTGCCAGCACCTGGGCAGGGAGGTTCAACGAGCAGTACTTC; CDR3 protein: CASTWAGRFNEQYF
J gene: TRBJ1-2; D gene: -; clone size: -; V gene: TRBV10-2; CDR3 DNA: TGCGCCAGCAGTGGACAGAGTAACTATGGCTACACCTTC; CDR3 protein: CASSGQSNYGYTF
J gene: TRBJ2-5; D gene: TRBD1; clone size: -; V gene: TRBV5-1; CDR3 DNA: TGCGCCAGCAGCTTGGGCCCACAGGGGATGGGAGAGACCCAGTACTTC; CDR3 protein: CASSLGPQGMGETQYF
J gene: TRBJ2-1; D gene: -; clone size: -; V gene: TRBV5-5; CDR3 DNA: TGTGCCAGCAGCCTATGGGGCCGTTACAATGAGCAGTTCTTC; CDR3 protein: CASSLWGRYNEQFF
J gene: TRBJ2-2; D gene: -; clone size: once; V gene: TRBV7-6; CDR3 DNA: TGTGCCAGCAGCTTATCGACATACATCGACACCGGGGAGCTGTTTTTT; CDR3 protein: CASSLSTYIDTGELFF
J gene: TRBJ2-1; D gene: TRBD1; clone size: -; V gene: TRBV15; CDR3 DNA: TGTGCCACCAGCAAGGACAGGGAGGTGGATGAGCAGTTCTTC; CDR3 protein: CATSKDREVDEQFF
J gene: TRBJ1-1; D gene: -; clone size: -; V gene: TRBV6-5; CDR3 DNA: TGTGCCAGCAGCTGGTCTTCCCGGGTCGAAGCTTTCTTT; CDR3 protein: CASSWSSRVEAFF
J gene: TRBJ2-3; D gene: -; clone size: once; V gene: TRBV27; CDR3 DNA: TGTGCCAGCAGTTCGGACTGGCCGGATGAGCAGTATTTT; CDR3 protein: CASSSDWPDEQYF
J gene: TRBJ1-2; D gene: -; clone size: -; V gene: TRBV19; CDR3 DNA: TGTGCCAGTAGTACTCAGGGCGGTAGCTATGGCTACACCTTC; CDR3 protein: CASSTQGGSYGYTF
J gene: TRBJ1-1; D gene: -; clone size: once; V gene: TRBV10-1; CDR3 DNA: TGCGCCAGCGCGATTTTCGGAACGCCCAGGGGAACTGAAGCTTTCTTT; CDR3 protein: CASAIFGTPRGTEAFF
J gene: TRBJ2-1; D gene: TRBD2; clone size: -; V gene: TRBV18; CDR3 DNA: TGTGCCAGCTCACCAGATTTGGCGGGAGGGGAGCAGTTCTTC; CDR3 protein: CASSPDLAGGEQFF
J gene: TRBJ2-1; D gene: -; clone size: -; V gene: TRBV9; CDR3 DNA: TGTGCCAGCAGCCCTCAGGTCAATGAGCAGTTCTTC; CDR3 protein: CASSPQVNEQFF
J gene: TRBJ1-2; D gene: -; clone size: -; V gene: TRBV7-9; CDR3 DNA: TGTGCCAGCAGCCTTACGGTGGGGAGGGGCGACTATGGCTACACCTTC; CDR3 protein: CASSLTVGRGDYGYTF
J gene: TRBJ1-6; D gene: -; clone size: -; V gene: TRBV30; CDR3 DNA: TGTGCCTGGACCACAGAGTATAATTCACCCCTCCACTTT; CDR3 protein: CAWTTEYNSPLHF
J gene: TRBJ1-4; D gene: -; clone size: few; V gene: TRBV5-1; CDR3 DNA: TGCGCCAGCAGCCCTGACGGACAACCTAATGAAAAACTGTTTTTT; CDR3 protein: CASSPDGQPNEKLFF
J gene: TRBJ2-1; D gene: TRBD2; clone size: -; V gene: TRBV7-9; CDR3 DNA: TGTGCCAGCAGCTCGACTAGCGTAAGCTCCTACAATGAGCAGTTCTTC; CDR3 protein: CASSSTSVSSYNEQFF
J gene: TRBJ2-7; D gene: TRBD2; clone size: -; V gene: TRBV7-9; CDR3 DNA: TGTTCCAGCAGCCCCCCGGGACTAGCGGGAGGGCCGGGGGACGAGCAGTACTTC; CDR3 protein: CSSSPPGLAGGPGDEQYF
J gene: TRBJ2-5; D gene: -; clone size: -; V gene: TRBV19; CDR3 DNA: TGTGCCAGTAGTATCAACGGAGGGGCCCAAGAGACCCAGTACTTC; CDR3 protein: CASSINGGAQETQYF
J gene: TRBJ2-7; D gene: -; clone size: -; V gene: TRBV5-1; CDR3 DNA: TGCGCCAGCAGCTCCGGGAACTCCTACGAGCAGTACTTC; CDR3 protein: CASSSGNSYEQYF
J gene: TRBJ1-2; D gene: TRBD1; clone size: -; V gene: TRBV6-4; CDR3 DNA: TGTGCCAGCAGTGACACAGGGGGAAACTTCTATGGCTACACCTTC; CDR3 protein: CASSDTGGNFYGYTF
J gene: TRBJ1-1; D gene: -; clone size: -; V gene: TRBV19; CDR3 DNA: TGTGCCAGTAGTGTCCGGGGGGGCTACAACACTGAAGCTTTCTTT; CDR3 protein: CASSVRGGYNTEAFF
J gene: TRBJ1-5; D gene: TRBD1; clone size: -; V gene: TRBV30; CDR3 DNA: TGTGCCTGGAGTATAGGGGCAGGGGGGAATCAGCCCCAGCATTTT; CDR3 protein: CAWSIGAGGNQPQHF
J gene: TRBJ2-3; D gene: TRBD2; clone size: -; V gene: TRBV28; CDR3 DNA: TGTGCCAGCACCCCCGGGGGGGCCAAGGATACGCAGTATTTT; CDR3 protein: CASTPGGAKDTQYF
J gene: TRBJ2-1; D gene: -; clone size: -; V gene: TRBV18; CDR3 DNA: TGTGCCAGCTCACTTGAATCGGGACTCACCACTCGGAATGAGCAGTTCTTC; CDR3 protein: CASSLESGLTTRNEQFF
J gene: TRBJ2-2; D gene: -; clone size: few; V gene: TRBV7-9; CDR3 DNA: TGTGCCAGCAGCTTAGGCGCCGGGGAGCTGTTTTTT; CDR3 protein: CASSLGAGELFF
J gene: TRBJ2-2; D gene: -; clone size: once; V gene: TRBV18; CDR3 DNA: TGTGCCAGCTCACCACCGCCTCCCGCGGATAACACCGGGGAGCTGTTTTTT; CDR3 protein: CASSPPPPADNTGELFF
J gene: TRBJ1-2; D gene: -; clone size: -; V gene: TRBV7-7; CDR3 DNA: TGTGCTAGAGACATCACTAACTATGGCTACACCTTC; CDR3 protein: CARDITNYGYTF
J gene: TRBJ1-2; D gene: TRBD1; clone size: few; V gene: TRBV6-5; CDR3 DNA: TGTGCCAGCAGACGGGGACAGAATCTCTATGGCTACACCTTC; CDR3 protein: CASRRGQNLYGYTF
J gene: TRBJ1-1; D gene: -; clone size: -; V gene: TRBV19; CDR3 DNA: TGTGCCAGCTGGACAGCCATGAACACTGAAGCTTTCTTT; CDR3 protein: CASWTAMNTEAFF
J gene: TRBJ1-6; D gene: -; clone size: -; V gene: TRBV28; CDR3 DNA: TGTGCCAGCAGTTCCTCGACAATTTCACCCCTCCACTTT; CDR3 protein: CASSSSTISPLHF
J gene: TRBJ1-2; D gene: -; clone size: once; V gene: TRBV6-6; CDR3 DNA: TGTGCCAGCAGCCCCTCAGGGTCTGGCTACACCTTC; CDR3 protein: CASSPSGSGYTF
J gene: TRBJ2-7; D gene: TRBD1; clone size: -; V gene: TRBV2; CDR3 DNA: TGTGCCAGCAGATCGACAGGGAAATACGAGCAGTACTTC; CDR3 protein: CASRSTGKYEQYF
J gene: TRBJ1-4; D gene: TRBD1; clone size: -; V gene: TRBV19; CDR3 DNA: TGTGCCAGTAGTAGGAATCAGGGGGCCCTTGAAAAACTGTTTTTT; CDR3 protein: CASSRNQGALEKLFF
J gene: TRBJ1-1; D gene: TRBD1; clone size: -; V gene: TRBV6-1; CDR3 DNA: TGTGCCAGCAGTCCGCGGGACAGAAACACTGAAGCTTTCTTT; CDR3 protein: CASSPRDRNTEAFF
J gene: TRBJ2-3; D gene: TRBD1; clone size: -; V gene: TRBV29-1; CDR3 DNA: TGCAGCCCCTCCCGACAGGGGGCTAGCACAGATACGCAGTATTTT; CDR3 protein: CSPSRQGASTDTQYF
J gene: TRBJ2-1; D gene: TRBD1; clone size: -; V gene: TRBV11-1; CDR3 DNA: TGTGCCAGCAGGTACAGGGGCCGCAATGAGCAGTTCTTC; CDR3 protein: CASRYRGRNEQFF
J gene: TRBJ2-7; D gene: -; clone size: -; V gene: TRBV19; CDR3 DNA: TGTGCCAGTAGCCTGGACGGGGCCTACGAGCAGTACTTC; CDR3 protein: CASSLDGAYEQYF
J gene: TRBJ2-2; D gene: -; clone size: -; V gene: TRBV4-2; CDR3 DNA: TGTGCCAGCAGCCAAACCGGGATCCAGATCGGCGGGGAGCTGTTTTTT; CDR3 protein: CASSQTGIQIGGELFF
J gene: TRBJ1-2; D gene: -; clone size: -; V gene: TRBV28; CDR3 DNA: TGTGCCAGCAGTTTAGGGCAGGGATGGTATGGCTACACCTTC; CDR3 protein: CASSLGQGWYGYTF
J gene: TRBJ2-5; D gene: TRBD2; clone size: -; V gene: TRBV6-5; CDR3 DNA: TGTGCCAGCAGTTTACTAGCGGGTTACCAAGAGACCCAGTACTTC; CDR3 protein: CASSLLAGYQETQYF
J gene: TRBJ2-7; D gene: -; clone size: -; V gene: TRBV28; CDR3 DNA: TGTGCCAGCTATACCCAGTCAGGGGCCTACGAGCAGTACTTC; CDR3 protein: CASYTQSGAYEQYF
J gene: TRBJ1-3; D gene: TRBD1; clone size: -; V gene: TRBV5-6; CDR3 DNA: TGTGCCAGCAGCTTAGGGACAGCTGGAAACACCATATATTTT; CDR3 protein: CASSLGTAGNTIYF
J gene: TRBJ2-3; D gene: TRBD2; clone size: -; V gene: TRBV4-1; CDR3 DNA: TGCGCCAGCAGCCAATCCGGGACTAGCGGTATTACTAGCACAGATACGCAGTATTTT; CDR3 protein: CASSQSGTSGITSTDTQYF
J gene: TRBJ1-1; D gene: -; clone size: -; V gene: TRBV5-1; CDR3 DNA: TGCGCCAGCAGCTTGGCCCATGGGGGCGCGAACACTGAAGCTTTCTTT; CDR3 protein: CASSLAHGGANTEAFF
J gene: TRBJ2-7; D gene: -; clone size: -; V gene: TRBV18; CDR3 DNA: TGTGCCAGCTCACCAAGGCCAGGCCCGGAAGAGCAGTACTTC; CDR3 protein: CASSPRPGPEEQYF